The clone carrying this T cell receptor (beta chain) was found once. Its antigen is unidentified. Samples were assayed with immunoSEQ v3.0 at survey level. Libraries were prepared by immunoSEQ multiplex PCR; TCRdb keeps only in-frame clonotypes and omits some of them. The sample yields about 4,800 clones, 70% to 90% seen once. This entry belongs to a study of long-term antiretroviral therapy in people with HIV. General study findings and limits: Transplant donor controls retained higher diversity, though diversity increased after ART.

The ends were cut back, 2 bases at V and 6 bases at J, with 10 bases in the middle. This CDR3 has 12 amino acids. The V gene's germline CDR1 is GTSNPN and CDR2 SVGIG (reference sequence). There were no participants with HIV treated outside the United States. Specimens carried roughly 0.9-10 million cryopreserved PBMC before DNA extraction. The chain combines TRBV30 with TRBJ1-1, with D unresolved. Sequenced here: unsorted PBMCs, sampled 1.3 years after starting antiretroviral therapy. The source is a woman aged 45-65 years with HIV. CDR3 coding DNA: TGTGCCTGGAGTCCCACCCCCGCTGAAGCTTTCTTT. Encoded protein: CAWSPTPAEAFF.